The rows below give T cell receptor beta chains drawn from one sample of a study of lymphopenia after photon versus proton radiotherapy. Measured with immunoSEQ multiplex PCR; TCRdb has only the in-frame clones, and not every one. The sample holds roughly 63,000 clones, roughly 80% seen once. The sequenced sample was peripheral blood, obtained from a patient treated with proton-based radiotherapy. These receptors all come from a man aged 60 to 69 with pancreatic cancer. The CDR3 runs from the conserved cysteine through the conserved F or W. Fields, in order: clone size, D gene, V gene, J gene, CDR3 DNA, CDR3 protein. D genes are given only for firm matches. Not every row has a clone size; where given, it reads once, few, many or a size class.

abundance: NA; d_gene: NA; v_gene: TRBV7-9; j_gene: TRBJ2-1; CDR3nt: TGTGCCAGCAGCTTTGGCCGTTCGGGTGAGCAGTTCTTC; CDR3aa: CASSFGRSGEQFF
abundance: once; d_gene: NA; v_gene: TRBV9; j_gene: TRBJ2-1; CDR3nt: TGTGCCAGCAGCGACTCGAAGCGTTCGGCTTACAATGAGCAGTTCTTC; CDR3aa: CASSDSKRSAYNEQFF
abundance: once; d_gene: TRBD2; v_gene: TRBV11-2; j_gene: TRBJ2-7; CDR3nt: TGTGCCAGCAGCTCCAGGGGACTAGCGGTATCCTACGAGCAGTACTTC; CDR3aa: CASSSRGLAVSYEQYF
abundance: NA; d_gene: NA; v_gene: TRBV5-6; j_gene: TRBJ2-1; CDR3nt: TGTGCCAGCAGCCAGGCCGGGATTTGGTACAATGAGCAGTTCTTC; CDR3aa: CASSQAGIWYNEQFF
abundance: NA; d_gene: NA; v_gene: TRBV6-1; j_gene: TRBJ2-5; CDR3nt: TGTGCCAGCAACGGCCGCCGACAAGAGACCCAGTACTTC; CDR3aa: CASNGRRQETQYF
abundance: NA; d_gene: NA; v_gene: TRBV18; j_gene: TRBJ1-4; CDR3nt: TGTGCCAGCTCACCACGGGCCCCCTCAACTAATGAAAAACTGTTTTTT; CDR3aa: CASSPRAPSTNEKLFF
abundance: NA; d_gene: NA; v_gene: TRBV5-1; j_gene: TRBJ2-7; CDR3nt: TGCGCCAGCAGCTTGGAACAGTTGTTTGACGAGCAGTACTTC; CDR3aa: CASSLEQLFDEQYF
abundance: NA; d_gene: NA; v_gene: TRBV2; j_gene: TRBJ2-7; CDR3nt: TGTGCCAGCAGGCTCGCCGGTACCTACGAGCAGTACTTC; CDR3aa: CASRLAGTYEQYF
abundance: NA; d_gene: TRBD2; v_gene: TRBV2; j_gene: TRBJ2-5; CDR3nt: TGTGCCAGCAAGAGCGGGAACTACCAAGAGACCCAGTACTTC; CDR3aa: CASKSGNYQETQYF
abundance: NA; d_gene: TRBD1; v_gene: TRBV11-2; j_gene: TRBJ2-5; CDR3nt: TGTGCCAGCAGCCCTAGGGTGACAGGGGAAGAGACCCAGTACTTC; CDR3aa: CASSPRVTGEETQYF
abundance: once; d_gene: NA; v_gene: TRBV10-2; j_gene: TRBJ1-1; CDR3nt: TGCGCCAGCAGTGATACGGTGAACACTGAAGCTTTCTTT; CDR3aa: CASSDTVNTEAFF
abundance: NA; d_gene: TRBD2; v_gene: TRBV5-1; j_gene: TRBJ2-1; CDR3nt: TGCGCCAGCAGCTCCAGACTAGCGGATGAGCAGTTCTTC; CDR3aa: CASSSRLADEQFF
abundance: NA; d_gene: NA; v_gene: TRBV19; j_gene: TRBJ1-1; CDR3nt: TGTGCCAGTAGTTCGGAGGGGCTGTCGTACACTGAAGCTTTCTTT; CDR3aa: CASSSEGLSYTEAFF
abundance: NA; d_gene: TRBD1; v_gene: TRBV2; j_gene: TRBJ2-3; CDR3nt: TGTGCCAGCAGTGAATACGGGGACAGGGACCTCCGGGATACGCAGTATTTT; CDR3aa: CASSEYGDRDLRDTQYF
abundance: NA; d_gene: NA; v_gene: TRBV5-1; j_gene: TRBJ2-4; CDR3nt: TGCGCCAGCAGCTTGGGTTTAACAGCGCGAGCCAAAAACATTCAGTACTTC; CDR3aa: CASSLGLTARAKNIQYF
abundance: NA; d_gene: NA; v_gene: TRBV7-8; j_gene: TRBJ2-7; CDR3nt: TGTGCCAGCAGCCTAGGACAGCTCTCCTACGAGCAGTACTTC; CDR3aa: CASSLGQLSYEQYF
abundance: NA; d_gene: TRBD2; v_gene: TRBV13; j_gene: TRBJ2-1; CDR3nt: TGTGCCAGCAGCTTTTTTAGCGGGAGGCCCTACAATGAGCAGTTCTTC; CDR3aa: CASSFFSGRPYNEQFF
abundance: once; d_gene: NA; v_gene: TRBV6-1; j_gene: TRBJ2-5; CDR3nt: TGTGCCATTTATAGCGGACAAGAGACCCAGTACTTC; CDR3aa: CAIYSGQETQYF
abundance: few; d_gene: NA; v_gene: TRBV7-9; j_gene: TRBJ1-1; CDR3nt: TGTGCCAGCAGCCCGATCGACACAAACACTGAAGCTTTCTTT; CDR3aa: CASSPIDTNTEAFF
abundance: NA; d_gene: NA; v_gene: TRBV7-8; j_gene: TRBJ2-1; CDR3nt: TGTGCCAGCAGCTTAGATCTTGGGACACCTCGGAATGAGCAGTTCTTC; CDR3aa: CASSLDLGTPRNEQFF
abundance: NA; d_gene: NA; v_gene: TRBV19; j_gene: TRBJ1-4; CDR3nt: TGTGCCAGTAGTCTCGGAGGCGGCCACCTTGAAAAACTGTTTTTT; CDR3aa: CASSLGGGHLEKLFF
abundance: NA; d_gene: TRBD1; v_gene: TRBV6-5; j_gene: TRBJ1-2; CDR3nt: TGTGCCAGCAGTTACGAGGGGGCTCCTGGCTATGGCTACACCTTC; CDR3aa: CASSYEGAPGYGYTF
abundance: NA; d_gene: NA; v_gene: TRBV6-1; j_gene: TRBJ2-7; CDR3nt: TGTGCCAGCAGTTCCAGGGGCTACGAGCAGTACTTC; CDR3aa: CASSSRGYEQYF
abundance: NA; d_gene: NA; v_gene: TRBV28; j_gene: TRBJ2-5; CDR3nt: TGTGCCAGCAGTTTGCCCCGTCGAGCGGCCCAGTACTTC; CDR3aa: CASSLPRRAAQYF
abundance: few; d_gene: NA; v_gene: TRBV28; j_gene: TRBJ1-1; CDR3nt: TGTGCCAGCAGTTTATTAGCGGCTGAAGCTTTCTTT; CDR3aa: CASSLLAAEAFF
abundance: NA; d_gene: TRBD2; v_gene: TRBV5-1; j_gene: TRBJ2-1; CDR3nt: TGCGCCAGCAGCTTGTTGTTGCGGGAGACAAGGAACAATGAGCAGTTCTTC; CDR3aa: CASSLLLRETRNNEQFF
abundance: NA; d_gene: NA; v_gene: TRBV2; j_gene: TRBJ1-5; CDR3nt: TGTGCCAGCAGTGGGGCCCAGCCCCAGCATTTT; CDR3aa: CASSGAQPQHF
abundance: NA; d_gene: NA; v_gene: TRBV6-5; j_gene: TRBJ2-7; CDR3nt: TGTGCCAGCAGTTACTCGATCCTGGGGGAGCAGTACTTC; CDR3aa: CASSYSILGEQYF
abundance: once; d_gene: TRBD1; v_gene: TRBV29-1; j_gene: TRBJ2-1; CDR3nt: TGCAGCGTTGAGGGACAGGGGAGGAATGAGCAGTTCTTC; CDR3aa: CSVEGQGRNEQFF
abundance: NA; d_gene: NA; v_gene: TRBV9; j_gene: TRBJ2-7; CDR3nt: TGTGCCAGCAGCGTAGGGCAGTTCTACGAGCAGTACTTC; CDR3aa: CASSVGQFYEQYF